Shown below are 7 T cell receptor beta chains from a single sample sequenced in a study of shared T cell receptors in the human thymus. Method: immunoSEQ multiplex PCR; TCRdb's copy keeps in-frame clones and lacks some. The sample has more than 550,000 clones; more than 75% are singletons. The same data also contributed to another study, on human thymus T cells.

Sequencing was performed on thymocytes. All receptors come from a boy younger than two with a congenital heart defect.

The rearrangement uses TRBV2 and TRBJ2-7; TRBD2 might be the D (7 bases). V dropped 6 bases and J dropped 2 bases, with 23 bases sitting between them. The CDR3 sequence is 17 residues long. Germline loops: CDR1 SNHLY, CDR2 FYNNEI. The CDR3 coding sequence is TGTGCCAGCAGCGAGATGGGTAGGAGGGGGGGTCCCTACGAGCAGTACTTC. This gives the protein CASSEMGRRGGPYEQYF.

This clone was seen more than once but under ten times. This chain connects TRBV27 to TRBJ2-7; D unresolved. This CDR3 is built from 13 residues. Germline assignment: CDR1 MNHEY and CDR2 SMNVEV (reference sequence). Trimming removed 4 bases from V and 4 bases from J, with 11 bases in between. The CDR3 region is CASSSRKEYEQYF. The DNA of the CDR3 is TGTGCCAGCAGTTCCAGGAAGGAATACGAGCAGTACTTC.

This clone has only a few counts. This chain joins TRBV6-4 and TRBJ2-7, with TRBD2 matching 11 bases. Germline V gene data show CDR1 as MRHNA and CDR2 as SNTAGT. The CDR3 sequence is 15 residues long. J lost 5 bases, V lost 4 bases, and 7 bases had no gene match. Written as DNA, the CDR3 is TGTGCCAGCAGTGTATCTAGCGGGAGGATTAACGAGCAGTACTTC. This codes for CASSVSSGRINEQYF.

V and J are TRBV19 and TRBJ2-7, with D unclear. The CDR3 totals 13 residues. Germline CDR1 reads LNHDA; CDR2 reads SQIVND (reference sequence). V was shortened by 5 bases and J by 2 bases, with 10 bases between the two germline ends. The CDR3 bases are TGTGCCAGTAGTTCCTCAGAACCCTACGAGCAGTACTTC. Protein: CASSSSEPYEQYF.

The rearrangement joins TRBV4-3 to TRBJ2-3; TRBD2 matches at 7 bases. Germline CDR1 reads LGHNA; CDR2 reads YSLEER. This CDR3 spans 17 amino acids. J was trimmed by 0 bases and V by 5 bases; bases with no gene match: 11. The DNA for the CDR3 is TGCGCCAGCAGCAAACGACTAGCCCGCATAAGCACAGATACGCAGTATTTT. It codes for CASSKRLARISTDTQYF.

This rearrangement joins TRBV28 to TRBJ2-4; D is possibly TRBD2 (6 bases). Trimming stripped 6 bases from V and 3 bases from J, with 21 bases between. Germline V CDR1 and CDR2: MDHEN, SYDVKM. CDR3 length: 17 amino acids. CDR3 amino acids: CASRGPLWGDGKNIQYF. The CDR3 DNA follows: TGTGCCAGCAGGGGTCCCTTGTGGGGGGACGGCAAAAACATTCAGTACTTC.

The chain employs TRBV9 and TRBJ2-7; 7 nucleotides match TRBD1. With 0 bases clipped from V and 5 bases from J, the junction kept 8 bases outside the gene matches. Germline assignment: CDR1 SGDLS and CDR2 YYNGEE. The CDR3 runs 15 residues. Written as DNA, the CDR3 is TGTGCCAGCAGCGTAGCCGCGACAGGGCGAGACGAGCAGTACTTC. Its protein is CASSVAATGRDEQYF.